This T cell receptor beta chain was found in a study of T cells in localized non-small cell lung cancer. Study outcomes and limitations: Among the top 100 tumor clones, a median 57 appeared in adjacent lung. Uninvolved adjacent lung had more T cell clonality than any other tissue, topping tumor. Sequence data derive from only one tumor region, so heterogeneity remains possible.

The CDR3 is made up of 16 amino acids. J gave up 4 bases and V 5 bases, and 11 bases lay outside the gene matches. CDR1 is SGHNT, CDR2 YENEEA, per germline. Remarks on this clone: Its target is not known.

The protocol was immunoSEQ multiplex PCR, while the TCRdb copy is restricted to in-frame clones and leaves out a portion. The table lists around 1,700 clones, approximately 21% of them singletons. This clonotype was obtained from a male donor aged 60 or older with stage III squamous cell lung carcinoma. Specimen: normal lung tissue next to the tumor, collected before any cancer treatment. The chain carries TRBV11-3 and TRBJ1-2, with 9 bases matching TRBD1. The CDR3 DNA reads as TGTGCCAGCAGCCCCTGGGGACAGGGAGGGGCCTATGGCTACACCTTC. Its translation: CASSPWGQGGAYGYTF.